A single T cell receptor (beta chain) is shown here with its context. The data were obtained in a study of T cell responses to AZD1222 COVID-19 vaccine. Sequencing used immunoSEQ multiplex PCR; TCRdb keeps in-frame clones, though not all of them. The table has roughly 160,000 clones, roughly 90% seen once. The sample in question was peripheral blood, obtained 28 days after the second AZD1222 dose. The sequence derives from an adult who received the AZD1222 COVID-19 vaccine.

The CDR3 DNA reads as TGCGCCAGCAGCTTTGGTGGACAAAGCTCTGGAAACACCATATATTTT. Translated, it gives CASSFGGQSSGNTIYF. This rearrangement joins TRBV5-1 to TRBJ1-3; tentatively, D is TRBD1 (5 bases). The CDR3 is 16 amino acids. Germline CDR1 is SGHRS and CDR2 is YFSETQ. Trimming left V 2 bases short and J 0 bases short, with 12 bases between.